The 17 T cell receptor beta chains presented below share a single source sample, sequenced in a study of T cell responses to AZD1222 COVID-19 vaccine. Data came from immunoSEQ multiplex PCR; TCRdb stores just in-frame clones and leaves some out. Among more than 120,000 clones listed, roughly 90% were seen once. Here the sequenced sample was peripheral blood, taken 28 days after the second AZD1222 dose. The origin of the receptors is an adult who received the AZD1222 COVID-19 vaccine.

The chain is built from TRBV11-3 and TRBJ2-5, with unresolved D. The CDR3 is 13 amino acids. The V end was cut by 3 bases, the J end by 1 base, with 6 bases between. Germline lookup yields CDR1 SGHNT and CDR2 YENEEA. CDR3: CASSLNFQETQYF. In DNA form, the CDR3 reads TGTGCCAGCAGCTTGAACTTCCAAGAGACCCAGTACTTC.

The chain combines TRBV19 with TRBJ1-2; D may be TRBD1 (6 bases). This CDR3 is 14 amino acids long. The germline gives CDR1 LNHDA, CDR2 SQIVND (reference sequence). Trimming removed 7 bases at V and 8 bases at J, with 20 bases between. The CDR3 loop is CASTPQGASGGYTF. CDR3 bases: TGTGCCAGTACACCACAGGGCGCCTCGGGAGGCTACACCTTC.

CDR3: CASSLGGRGDGYTF. CDR3 nucleotide sequence: TGTGCCAGCAGCTTGGGGGGCAGGGGCGATGGCTACACCTTC. The gene calls are TRBV5-4 and TRBJ1-2, with D possibly being TRBD1 (6 bases). The V and J ends lost 0 bases and 6 bases respectively, with 12 bases between them. This CDR3 has 14 amino acids. Germline CDR1 reads SGHNT; CDR2 reads YYREEE (reference sequence).

The chain combines TRBV5-6 with TRBJ2-5; 7 bases fit TRBD2. V lost 0 bases and J lost 5; bases outside the gene matches: 10. The length of the CDR3 is 16 residues. Germline values: CDR1 SGHDT, CDR2 YYEEEE. The CDR3 DNA reads as TGTGCCAGCAGCTTGGCCCCTAGCGGCCCCCAGGAGACCCAGTACTTC. It specifies CASSLAPSGPQETQYF. The entire variable domain, with the rest obtained from reference TRBV5-6 and TRBJ2-5, is as follows: DAGVTQSPTHLIKTRGQQVTLRCSPKSGHDTVSWYQQALGQGPQFIFQYYEEEERQRGNFPDRFSGHQFPNYSSELNVNALLLGDSALYLCASSLAPSGPQETQYFGPGTRLLVL.

The chain carries TRBV7-8 and TRBJ2-3; possible D gene TRBD1, 6 bases. This CDR3 contains 14 residues. Germline assignment: CDR1 SGHVS and CDR2 FQNEAQ. Trimming shortened V by 2 bases and J by 8 bases, and 14 bases separated the two germline ends. This chain's CDR3 is CASSLHRELGTQYF. The CDR3 nucleotides are TGTGCCAGCAGCTTACACAGGGAATTGGGTACGCAGTATTTT.

This chain uses TRBV28 with TRBJ2-3; D is unclear. Germline values: CDR1 MDHEN, CDR2 SYDVKM. The CDR3 is 14 residues long. The germline V and J ends were trimmed by 2 bases and 2 bases, with 8 bases remaining between them. The CDR3 is CASSLLVHTDTQYF. The CDR3 DNA follows: TGTGCCAGCAGTTTACTTGTCCACACAGATACGCAGTATTTT.

Here the CDR3 reads CASSYSSGQGGYEQYF. In DNA, the CDR3 is TGTGCCAGCAGTTACTCATCCGGACAGGGGGGCTACGAGCAGTACTTC. V and J are TRBV6-5 and TRBJ2-7; 10 bases are shared with TRBD1. CDR3 size: 16 residues. Germline V gene lookup returns CDR1 MNHEY and CDR2 SVGAGI. V trimming: 0 bases; J trimming: 3 bases; junction bases outside the gene matches: 5.

V is TRBV29-1 and J is TRBJ2-7; D is tentatively TRBD1 or TRBD2 (5 bases each). This CDR3 has 13 amino acids. With 4 bases removed from V and 1 base from J, the gap between germline ends came to 11 bases. Germline V gene lookup returns CDR1 SQVTM and CDR2 ANQGSEA. The CDR3 sequence is CSVGDPNSYEQYF. CDR3 coding DNA: TGCAGCGTTGGGGACCCTAATTCCTACGAGCAGTACTTC.

This clone appeared a single time. The chain has TRBV11-3 and TRBJ2-1; D is undetermined. CDR1 is SGHNT, CDR2 YENEEA, per germline. Trimming took off 4 bases at V and 5 bases at J, with 12 bases between the two ends. CDR3 length: 14 amino acids. In DNA, the CDR3 is TGTGCCAGCAGCTCCTCGACCAATCACAATGAGCAGTTCTTC. Protein sequence: CASSSSTNHNEQFF.

The genes are TRBV10-2 and TRBJ2-2, with D uncertain. CDR1 and CDR2 (germline): WSHSY, SAAADI. Trimming stripped 3 bases from V and 6 bases from J, with 8 bases between. The CDR3 extends over 13 amino acids. The CDR3 here is CASSELGPGELFF. For the CDR3, the DNA is TGCGCCAGCAGTGAATTAGGGCCCGGGGAGCTGTTTTTT.

J is TRBJ1-1 and V is TRBV7-9; D remains unclear. The CDR3 runs 12 residues. The germline V gene has CDR1 SEHNR and CDR2 FQNEAQ (reference sequence). Trimming removed 5 bases from V and 1 base from J, with 5 bases in between. Written as DNA, the CDR3 is TGTGCCAGCAGCCGCCCGAACACTGAAGCTTTCTTT. Residues: CASSRPNTEAFF.

The rearrangement uses TRBV10-3 and TRBJ1-1; tentatively, D is TRBD1 (6 bases). This CDR3 spans 11 amino acids. The V end lost 8 bases, the J end lost 6 bases, and 10 bases lay between the germline ends. From germline, CDR1 is ENHRY and CDR2 SYGVKD. The CDR3 is CAIGGAAEAFF. Written as DNA, the CDR3 is TGTGCCATCGGGGGGGCCGCTGAAGCTTTCTTT.

This rearrangement joins TRBV11-1 to TRBJ1-4; D gene unclear. The CDR3 loop spans 14 amino acids. The germline CDR1 and CDR2 sequences are SGHAT and FQDESV (reference sequence). Trimming took off 6 bases at V and 0 bases at J, with 8 bases between the two ends. The CDR3 DNA follows: TGTGCCAGCAGTCGAACCACAACTAATGAAAAACTGTTTTTT. It yields the protein CASSRTTTNEKLFF.

The rearrangement joins TRBV5-8 to TRBJ2-7, with D perhaps matching TRBD2 (5 bases). This CDR3 contains 14 residues. V lost 1 base to trimming and J lost 4 bases, with 12 bases between them. The germline gives CDR1 SGHTS, CDR2 YDEGEE. CDR3 coding DNA: TGTGCCAGCAGCTTGTTCGGGAAAAAATACGAGCAGTACTTC. Protein sequence: CASSLFGKKYEQYF.

This clone was counted a single time. This rearrangement joins TRBV4-1 to TRBJ1-4; no clear D. Between the trimmed V and J ends, which lost 1 base and 2 bases, there was a span of 14 bases. Germline V gene lookup returns CDR1 MGHRA and CDR2 YSYEKL. The CDR3 length is 17 residues. The CDR3 loop reads CASSQAGLRATNEKLFF. For the CDR3, the DNA is TGCGCCAGCAGCCAAGCGGGTCTTAGGGCCACTAATGAAAAACTGTTTTTT.

Only a few counts were recorded for this clone. This chain links TRBV2 with TRBJ2-3; 7 bases match TRBD2. CDR3 size: 17 residues. V was pared by 0 bases and J by 3 bases, with 9 bases of the junction left unmatched. The germline gives CDR1 SNHLY, CDR2 FYNNEI. The CDR3 DNA reads as TGTGCCAGCAGTGAAGCGATCTTCCTAGCGGTAACAGATACGCAGTATTTT. It codes for CASSEAIFLAVTDTQYF.

The genes are TRBV7-2 and TRBJ2-3; D may be TRBD1 or TRBD2 (5 bases each). Germline V gene sequence: CDR1 SGHTA, CDR2 FQGNSA. There are 13 residues in the CDR3. Trimming removed 2 bases at V and 12 bases at J, with 15 bases between. CDR3 DNA: TGTGCCAGCAGCTTACTAGGGGCGAGGGGACAGTATTTT. Encoded protein: CASSLLGARGQYF. Full variable domain (missing parts from reference TRBV7-2 and TRBJ2-3): GAGVSQSPSNKVTEKGKDVELRCDPISGHTALYWYRQSLGQGLEFLIYFQGNSAPDKSGLPSDRFSAERTGGSVSTLTIQRTQQEDSAVYLCASSLLGARGQYFGPGTRLTVL.